This entry describes one T cell receptor beta chain. The antigen it recognizes is unknown. There are no base qualities to consult, and no much larger clone falls within one base. The sample's time point label, decoded: after trial treatment. Explained via the paper, the treatment or condition label denotes: LDRT plus nivolumab, ipilimumab, low-dose cyclophosphamide and aspirin (RACIN trial). The donors took part in RACIN, a single-arm, phase I, dose-escalation trial that combined nivolumab, ipilimumab, aspirin, low-dose cyclophosphamide and low-dose radiotherapy. Patients with advanced, TIL-negative solid tumors were considered eligible. The run used an Illumina HiSeq 2500. TCRs were amplified with Phusion for around 20 PCR cycles using a constant-region primer together with the adapter attached to the V primers. Amplification of the isolated mRNA was done with the MessageAmp II aRNA Amplification Kit, which involved a roughly 15-hour in vitro transcription at 37 degrees C. The Dynabeads mRNA DIRECT Purification Kit was used to isolate mRNA for TCR sequencing. Indexed Illumina adapters were added in a second Phusion PCR of around 27 cycles, and the PCR products were purified with AMPure XP beads. The source study handled its data this way. Custom Perl scripts were used to pool TCR sequences that encoded the same protein, to remove out-of-frame sequences, and to calculate the abundance of each clonotype. Any TCR sequence backed by just one read was left out of the analysis. Among the metrics used to describe the repertoires were Shannon entropy, Gini index, clonality, richness, and the frequency of TCRs shared between repertoires. TCRdb passed the public sequencing reads through fastp at Q25 and MiXCR, retaining productive beta sequences. Identical CDR3 protein sequences are pooled into one entry, listed with their most common genes and DNA. The V and J calls here are based on TCRdb, not the publication. The sample yields under 60,000 distinct CDR3 sequences; 33% were counted once. The leading ten clones occupy under 8.5% of the sample.

Spanning cysteine to phenylalanine, the CDR3 consists of 13 amino acids. Kept here is only the CDR3 DNA, which spans 39 bases and is read in frame from base 1. Compared with germline, V lacks 5 bases and J lacks 6 bases; bases without a gene match: 6. Taken from the germline V gene, the CDR1 and CDR2 loops are MNHEY and SVGEGT. The data belong to a study of low-dose radiotherapy and immunotherapy resistance in tumors (dated by TCRdb to between 2021 and 2024). The study in broad terms: In Cohort 1, 0.5 Gy per fraction was delivered every 2 weeks, and a total PTV dose of 6.5 Gy was prescribed. Cohort 2 received 1 Gy per fraction every two weeks, with a total of 13 Gy over 26 weeks. Patients were given nivolumab as a 240 mg flat dose every two weeks and ipilimumab at 1 mg/kg every six weeks, with both drugs delivered intravenously. Cyclophosphamide 200 mg/m2 was administered intravenously every two weeks, one day before each radiation and immunotherapy administration. Starting on cycle 1 day 1, patients took 300 mg of aspirin by mouth once daily for four cycles. First-strand cDNA was synthesized with Superscript III and a set of TRAV- and TRBV-specific primers, covering both TCRalpha and TCRbeta chains. The trial did not randomize participants into treatment groups. The translational analysis covered eight patients: three from the first dose cohort and the first five from the second dose cohort.

This receptor was taken from a male donor with rectosigmoid adenocarcinoma. The sequences come from PBMCs, collected after low-dose radiotherapy plus immunotherapy. The chain links TRBV6-2 or TRBV6-3 with TRBJ1-2, and 7 bases in between align with TRBD1. The bases read TGTGCCAGCAGTGAGGGACAGCTGAATGGCTACACCTTC. It is translated as CASSEGQLNGYTF.